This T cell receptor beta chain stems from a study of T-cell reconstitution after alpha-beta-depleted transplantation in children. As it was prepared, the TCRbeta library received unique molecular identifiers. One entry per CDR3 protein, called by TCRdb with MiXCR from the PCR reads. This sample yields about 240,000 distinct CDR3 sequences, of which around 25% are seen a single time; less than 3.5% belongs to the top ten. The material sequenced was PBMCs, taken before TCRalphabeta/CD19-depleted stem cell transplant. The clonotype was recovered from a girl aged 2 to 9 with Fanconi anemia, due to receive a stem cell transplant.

The CDR3 here is CSVEGSASSGANVLTF. The CDR3 nucleotides read TGCAGCGTTGAAGGAAGCGCGAGCTCTGGGGCCAACGTCCTGACTTTC. The J gene is TRBJ2-6, the V gene TRBV29-1; no reliable D call. CDR1 is SQVTM and CDR2 is ANQGSEA in the germline V gene. CDR3 length equals 16 residues. V lost 1 base and J lost 0, with 10 bases in between.